This T cell receptor beta chain originates from a study of blood T cell repertoires in COVID-19. Looking at the study overall: Both acute and convalescent COVID-19 samples were obtained from the United States, Italy and Spain.

Germline V gives CDR1 MDHEN, CDR2 SYDVKM. The V and J ends lost 6 bases and 2 bases, in that order; junction bases with no gene match: 3. The CDR3 is 13 residues long. In this sample, this clone turned up a few times. Clones were sequenced by immunoSEQ multiplex PCR, and TCRdb holds only the in-frame ones, with some missing. The data show fewer than 250,000 clones, roughly four fifths seen once. The sequence was obtained from a woman between 65 and 79 years old with acute or convalescent COVID-19. Sequences were obtained from peripheral blood. V is TRBV28 and J is TRBJ1-2; TRBD1 matches at 7 bases. CDR3 bases: TGTGCCAGCAGGTTGGGACAGAACTATGGCTACACCTTC. Residues: CASRLGQNYGYTF.